This T cell receptor beta chain was documented in a study of cytomegalovirus exposure and HLA in healthy donors (dated by TCRdb to about 2017). Study-level background: An earlier analysis of several hundred of the donors reported roughly 300 Gb of sequence data and roughly 120 million unique TCR beta sequences obtained from around 180 million T cells. A later genetic analysis used genome-wide SNP genotypes for about three fifths of the 666 donors, treating that subset as a discovery cohort. All discovery cohort repertoires had been generated on a single sequencing platform. A later analysis re-analyzed previously published TCR beta repertoires from roughly 690 donors and added high-resolution HLA genotyping to study TCR occurrence patterns. Because of strong linkage in the cohort, a handful of DR-DQ haplotypes were treated as single units for association and clustering. About 280 gigabases of sequencing data and 75 million to 85 million unique TCR sequences made up an early release that covered nearly 650 HLA-typed donors. In the later analysis, no new phenotypic data were used to find candidate immune exposures; instead, reliance was placed on TCR beta sequences and their occurrence across donors. In an earlier analysis of 587 of the donors, high-throughput TCR beta sequencing was used to judge whether each TCR beta V gene segment behaved as functional or pseudogenic. Among several hundred genotyped donors of the cohort, an average of roughly 230,000 unique TCR beta nucleotide sequences was sequenced per donor, of which roughly 17% were non-productive. To predict cytomegalovirus infection status, the study brought together high-throughput TCR immunosequencing, statistical association of individual TCRs with disease status, and machine learning. Typing coverage varied by locus: about 629-640 donors for A, B, C, DRB1 and DQB1; about 520 for DQA1; around 610 for DPA1; 400 to 480 for DPB1. Of the approximately 400 genotyped donors, approximately 80% were placed in the genetic ancestry cluster associated with self-reported Caucasian donors. Donor age, sex, ethnicity and CMV serostatus were compiled together with the repertoire data. In addition to the first cohort of 666 subjects, a separate validation cohort of under 150 different subjects was used. The study used immunosequencing to profile the T cell repertoires of 600 to 850 subjects and linked those repertoires to cytomegalovirus serostatus. The study aimed to test whether cataloging public T cell receptors could reveal signatures of past pathogen exposure. HLA typing included class I and class II loci at four-digit resolution.

With respect to this clone: Its antigen is still unknown. Base qualities are not recorded, but no much larger clone differs from it by a single base.

Taken from cysteine to phenylalanine, the CDR3 has 15 residues. The entry retains the CDR3 DNA only, 45 bases that are in frame from base 1. The germline V gene encodes CDR1 KGHSH and CDR2 LQKENI. V is pared back by 7 bases and J by 8 bases, with 18 bases lying between the germline termini. The investigation overall reported the following: A total of 164 TCR beta chains were listed by the study as associated with cytomegalovirus. In both the original and validation cohorts, the classifier was reported to diagnose cytomegalovirus status with high specificity and sensitivity. When HLA alleles, especially DR and DQ, strongly co-occurred, TCR associations were difficult to assign to individual alleles. A further reported finding was that TCR beta sequences accurately predicted the HLA-A and HLA-B alleles for most subjects in the first cohort. Most CMV-associated TCR beta chains appeared to be HLA-restricted in a later analysis, and the HLA associations seemed to be driven largely by CMV exposure. It was suggested by the authors that the approach could potentially be generalized to other disease states and immunological phenotypes. A later analysis found that TCR association rates varied across HLA loci, with DRB1 alleles showing the most associated TCRs and HLA-C alleles the fewest. HLA typing was unavailable for some donors at each locus, so association tests used only the typed subset. Specific HLA alleles were associated with 16,951 TCR beta sequences at a false discovery rate of 0.05 in a later analysis. Because the 87-base-pair reads could not distinguish some IMGT-functional V segments, including TRBV6-2 and TRBV6-3, those segments were excluded. This cohort had only TCR beta chains sequenced, and the lack of alpha or paired-chain data limited which features could be detected. In a later genetic analysis, a missense DCLRE1C variant was associated with V-gene and J-gene trimming of TCR beta chains, and the association was replicated in an independent cohort. Roughly 15 rarely observed V segments, including chromosome 9 orphons, were excluded from the earlier analysis of a few hundred of the donors because counts were too low. Linkage disequilibrium might explain the correlated functional status among segregating V segments, but an unknown experimental factor could not be excluded. A group of highly shared sequence variants was considered likely to be a technical artifact of the sequencing pipeline. In an earlier analysis of over 550 of the donors, most TCR beta V segments were observed in productive rearrangements about 90% or about 30% of the time, broadly matching IMGT annotations. A later analysis found that HLA-associated TCR beta chains were more clonally expanded and had lower generation probabilities than equally common non-associated chains. Several of the top co-occurrence clusters appeared to be linked to parvovirus B19, influenza, CMV and Epstein-Barr virus, according to a later analysis. According to a later genetic analysis, donors in an Asian-associated ancestry cluster had fewer N-insertions in productive TCRs than the approximately 610-donor mean. While some public TCRs were present in many individuals, most TCR sequences turned up only very rarely across donors. CMV serostatus was the only immune exposure information available for the cohort. Roughly uniform sequencing depth across donors was assumed in presence/absence analyses, although this assumption may not hold. In vitro tests confirmed that three of the cytomegalovirus-associated TCR beta chains recognize cytomegalovirus antigens.

The cohort consisted of hundreds of healthy bone marrow donors. All cohort members were sampled while nominally healthy, although unrecorded immune exposures were likely present. The donor was CMV seropositive and was included in the group of some 290 seropositive cohort members. Every donor gave a peripheral blood sample, and the peripheral blood mononuclear cells from that sample were used for TCR beta sequencing. Genomic DNA was extracted from the blood cell samples with the Qiagen DNeasy Blood Extraction Kit. Receptor amplification or capture employed the immunoSEQ multiplex PCR assay. The multiplex PCR relied on a mix of 60 forward primers for TCR Vbeta segments and 13 reverse primers for TCR Jbeta segments. A multiplex PCR assay on genomic DNA amplified the CDR3 region of rearranged TCR beta genes. The Illumina HiSeq System was used to sequence the amplified TCR beta libraries as 87-base-pair reads. In the original analysis: A later analysis counted tens of millions of unique TCR beta chains across the roughly 700 repertoires, and approximately 11 million of these chains were shared by at least two donors. To remove PCR and sequencing errors, raw reads were error-corrected and collapsed into unique sequences using a nearest-neighbor algorithm that merged closely related sequences. CDR3 sequences were aligned to IMGT reference sequences to assign V, D and J gene segments. For a sequence to be retained, a match of at least six nucleotides to both a V gene segment and a J gene segment was required. Rearrangements were called productive when the CDR3 lacked stop codons and stayed in frame with V and J; all others were non-productive. CDR3 was defined according to IMGT convention as the region running from the second conserved V-encoded cysteine to the conserved J-encoded phenylalanine. The earlier analysis of approximately 500 of the donors excluded sequences that lacked an unambiguous match to a single V gene segment. In an earlier analysis of a few hundred of the donors, V segments were called functional above 56.7% productive rearrangements and were called segregating when the between-donor standard deviation exceeded 5%. To diagnose cytomegalovirus status from the catalog of TCR beta chain sequences, a statistical classification framework was built. In a later analysis, V and J genes were assigned by comparing TCR nucleotide sequences against IMGT/GENE-DB human TR gene sequences. The TCRdist pipeline was used in a later analysis to assign CDR3 sequences and most-parsimonious VDJ recombination scenarios. In a later analysis, each TCR beta chain was defined by its CDR3 amino acid sequence together with its V-gene family, and reads lacking a unique V-gene family were excluded. To address suspected cross-contamination and a sequencing artifact, a later analysis removed 550 to 750 highly shared, low-generation-probability nucleotide sequences. In a later analysis, a clonal expansion index for each public chain was calculated from normalized within-repertoire ranks of inferred template counts. A later analysis computed generation probabilities with a VDJ recombination model fitted to out-of-frame rearrangements, and checked the results against IGoR. In a later analysis, hypergeometric tests were used to score TCR-TCR, TCR-HLA and TCR-CMV co-occurrence, with a repertoire-size bias correction applied to TCR pairs. A later analysis estimated false discovery rates by permuting HLA or CMV assignments 20 times. In a later analysis, co-occurring TCRs were grouped with DBSCAN, and TCRdist sequence similarity was added when clustering was performed within HLA-allele-positive subsets. Repertoires with fewer than 30,000 or more than 120,000 public chains were left out of co-occurrence clustering, as were five repertoires with anomalous nucleotide sharing. The clones in this table, taken by TCRdb from immuneACCESS, are in-frame only. Not every clone is retained; where verified, under half of the shortfall comes from an unresolved V gene, and the cause of the rest is unknown. V and J calls plus clone size are reproduced from that table; the DNA served to infer D and trimming. For this sample there are about 160,000 clones; roughly three quarters appear just once. The ten largest clones add up to 4.5% to 5% of the sample.

The sequence joins TRBV18 to TRBJ1-6; TRBD1 might be the D gene, on 5 matching bases. Sequenced input: PBMCs. The clonotype was recovered from a man aged 18 to 35 in good health and CMV-seropositive. For the CDR3, the sequence is CASLGEAGGYSPLHF. At the DNA level, the sequence is TGTGCCAGCTTAGGGGAGGCCGGCGGGTATTCACCCCTCCACTTT. The entire variable domain, with the stretches around the CDR3 drawn from the reference TRBV18 and TRBJ1-6 proteins, is NAGVMQNPRHLVRRRGQEARLRCSPMKGHSHVYWYRQLPEEGLKFMVYLQKENIIDESGMPKERFSAEFPKEGPSILRIQQVVRGDSAAYFCASLGEAGGYSPLHFGNGTRLTVT.